This T cell receptor (beta chain) was obtained from a study of Ad26.COV2.S vaccination and SARS-CoV-2 variants (dated by TCRdb to the early 2020s). Concerning the study at large: Donors in the vaccine arm were drawn from COV1001, a phase I-IIa trial of Ad26.COV2.S in healthy adults that was multicentre, randomized, double-blind and placebo-controlled. Ad26.COV2.S was given intramuscularly at 5x10^10 or 1x10^11 viral particles, as a single shot or as two shots 56 days apart. Sequencing of the TCRbeta repertoire served to evaluate the specificity and breadth of SARS-CoV-2-reactive T cell receptors following Ad26.COV2.S vaccination. A total of roughly 30 samples were included in the TCR-sequenced set, comprising roughly 19 Ad26.COV2.S vaccine recipients, 5 placebo recipients and 8 SARS-CoV-2 convalescent individuals. Trial participants were randomized into five groups of five, in which low-dose or high-dose Ad26.COV2.S was given once or twice, or placebo was given on both occasions. Blinding of investigators to trial group allocation was maintained during experiments and outcome assessment.

The sample's treatment or condition label, decoded: around 19 received Ad26.COV2.S at low or high dose, single or two shots; 5 received placebo; per-sample allocation not given. For vaccine and placebo recipients, repertoires were sequenced using samples collected on day 63 after the first injection. Cohort 1b enrolled roughly 25 adults aged 18-55 years at a single site in Boston, USA, between 29 July and 7 August 2020. As a vaccine, Ad26.COV2.S was a replication-incompetent adenovirus type 26 vector that expressed a prefusion-stabilized SARS-CoV-2 spike protein derived from the original Wuhan strain. The CDR3 measures 13 amino acids from cysteine to phenylalanine. Of the read, only the CDR3 DNA is kept; its 39 bases are in frame from base 1. Trimming removed 0 bases from V and 7 bases from J, leaving 10 bases between the germline ends. Reading the germline V gene (reference sequence) gives CDR1 GTSNPN and CDR2 SVGIG.

The immunoSEQ Assay was the method used to sequence TCRbeta CDR3 regions. After extraction, genomic DNA underwent amplification by bias-controlled multiplex PCR, followed by high-throughput sequencing. As for how the authors treated the data: To quantify the absolute abundance of each unique TCRbeta CDR3 region, sequences were collapsed and filtered. T cell fraction was estimated by normalization of TCRbeta template counts to usable DNA, with usable DNA being measured through amplification of reference genes present in all nucleated cells. Repertoire TCRs were annotated as SARS-CoV-2-specific by exact matching of V gene, CDR3 amino acid sequence and J gene to a known reactive TCR set. MIRA supplied the reference SARS-CoV-2 TCR set, which was filtered for enrichment in COVID-19-positive ImmuneCODE repertoires so that public or cross-reactive TCRs were removed. Using the MIRA antigens, annotated TCRs were further analysed by specific ORF or by position within an ORF. Depth was the summed frequency of annotated unique rearrangements, while breadth was defined as annotated unique rearrangements over total unique productive rearrangements. Two-sided Wilcoxon rank-sum tests were applied when comparing TCR breadth between groups. TCRdb mirrors the immuneACCESS table, restricted to in-frame sequences. Some clones are absent from its copies; in checked studies, under half trace to an unresolved V gene, and the reason for the others is unknown. V and J calls and clone size are as listed in that table; D and trimming were resolved from the DNA. This sample gives some 480,000 clones in total; around 85% of them show up just once. The biggest ten clones account for about 13% of the sample.

Regarding this clone: Its antigen has not been determined. There are no base qualities to consult, and no much larger clone falls within one base.

Overall study outcomes, separate from this receptor: Substantial breadth of spike-specific CD8+ and CD4+ T cell responses was reported after vaccination. It was noted by the authors that total T cell responses may have been underestimated by the TCR breadth and depth analyses. Vaccine and placebo recipients had similar non-spike TCR breadth, a finding consistent with the vaccine containing only spike. The study was not powered for comparison of responses between vaccine doses or regimens. Ad26.COV2.S recipients had higher spike-specific TCR breadth than placebo recipients (P = 0.0014).

The sequence was obtained from a person aged 18-65 years who received the Ad26.COV2.S COVID-19 vaccine or a placebo. The starting material was peripheral blood, obtained in a trial of Ad26.COV2.S vaccine versus placebo. The rearrangement joined TRBV30 to TRBJ1-5; confidence is insufficient to name the D gene. The nucleotides are TGTGCCTGGAGTGTAGGAGGGATGCAGCCCCAGCATTTT. Its translation reads: CAWSVGGMQPQHF.